This record concerns one T cell receptor (beta chain) sequence. Germline CDR1 and CDR2: SGHRS and YFSETQ. V shed 0 bases and J shed 2 bases, with 7 bases lying between them. This CDR3 contains 14 residues. Treatment in this sample: 19 received Ad26.COV2.S at low or high dose, single or two shots; 5 received placebo; per-sample allocation not given. It was on day 63 after the first vaccine or placebo injection that samples were taken. Ad26.COV2.S expressed prefusion-stabilized spike from the original Wuhan strain. This entry is derived from a study of Ad26.COV2.S vaccination and SARS-CoV-2 variants. Profiled with immunoSEQ multiplex PCR; TCRdb holds only in-frame clones, not every one. Among fewer than 400,000 clones listed, about 91% were seen once.

This receptor was taken from a person aged 18-65 years who received the Ad26.COV2.S COVID-19 vaccine or a placebo. The rearrangement links TRBV5-1 to TRBJ2-3, with D uncertain. The sample in question was peripheral blood, obtained in a trial of Ad26.COV2.S vaccine versus placebo. The CDR3 DNA follows: TGCGCCAGCAGCTTGGATCTACCCACAGATACGCAGTATTTT. Translated: CASSLDLPTDTQYF.